These 27 T cell receptor beta chains were sequenced from one sample in a study of T cell repertoires and HLA-DP antigens. This table comes from immunoSEQ multiplex PCR, and its TCRdb copy is limited to in-frame clones, with some not included. The profile shows about 73,000 clones, roughly 77% of them singletons. For these TCRs, the target antigens are not known. Sample: CD4+ T cells from PBMCs. The source of these receptors is a man aged 55 to 70 in good health and CMV-seronegative.

This clone was observed once. V and J are TRBV14 and TRBJ2-3, with D possibly TRBD2 on 7 matching bases. Germline loops: CDR1 SGHDN, CDR2 FVKESK. Trimming stripped 2 bases from V and 1 base from J, with 13 bases between. The CDR3 contains 16 residues. This chain's CDR3 is CASSQRGALRTDTQYF. The CDR3 region has the DNA TGTGCCAGCAGCCAACGGGGGGCTCTGCGCACAGATACGCAGTATTTT. The full variable domain, rest sourced from reference TRBV14 and TRBJ2-3, is EAGVTQFPSHSVIEKGQTVTLRCDPISGHDNLYWYRRVMGKEIKFLLHFVKESKQDESGMPNNRFLAERTGGTYSTLKVQPAELEDSGVYFCASSQRGALRTDTQYFGPGTRLTVL.

This rearrangement joins TRBV19 to TRBJ1-1, with 7 bases aligning to TRBD1. After removal of 1 base from V and 7 bases from J, the junction contained 9 bases not matched to a gene. The CDR3 runs 15 residues. Germline V gene sequence: CDR1 LNHDA, CDR2 SQIVND (reference sequence). This chain's CDR3 is CASSIGGGGLNEAFF. The DNA for the CDR3 is TGTGCCAGTAGTATAGGCGGAGGGGGCCTAAATGAAGCTTTCTTT.

The chain is built from TRBV29-1 and TRBJ1-2; weak D call: TRBD1 (6 bases). This CDR3 is built from 13 residues. The germline V gene encodes CDR1 SQVTM and CDR2 ANQGSEA. With 8 bases removed from V and 0 bases from J, the gap between germline ends came to 13 bases. The CDR3 is CSLGGPSNYGYTF. Here the CDR3 DNA reads TGCAGCTTGGGGGGGCCCTCTAACTATGGCTACACCTTC.

The CDR3 sequence is CASSPGGPGNTIYF. DNA of the CDR3: TGTGCCAGCAGCCCAGGGGGCCCTGGAAACACCATATATTTT. The V gene is TRBV7-6, the J gene TRBJ1-3, with TRBD1 matching 8 bases. The CDR3 has 14 amino acids. Germline V gene sequence: CDR1 SGHVS, CDR2 FNYEAQ. V gave up 5 bases and J gave up 2 bases; unmatched junction bases: 2. The full variable domain, completed using reference TRBV7-6 and TRBJ1-3, is GAGVSQSPRYKVTKRGQDVALRCDPISGHVSLYWYRQALGQGPEFLTYFNYEAQQDKSGLPNDRFSAERPEGSISTLTIQRTEQRDSAMYRCASSPGGPGNTIYFGEGSWLTVV.

This clone has only a few counts. The DNA of the CDR3 is TGTGCCAGCGCCGGAAGCGCGAACACCGGGGAGCTGTTTTTT. It is translated as CASAGSANTGELFF. The rearrangement links TRBV6-4 to TRBJ2-2; D ambiguous. V was cut by 8 bases and J by 0 bases, with 10 bases left in between. In germline, CDR1 is MRHNA, CDR2 SNTAGT. The CDR3 runs 14 residues.

This chain links TRBV5-6 with TRBJ1-3; TRBD1 matches at 10 bases. CDR1 SGHDT and CDR2 YYEEEE come from the germline V gene. CDR3 length: 15 amino acids. The V segment lost 4 bases and the J segment 4 bases; nucleotides outside the gene matches: 5. The CDR3 sequence: CASSPTGGTGNTIYF. CDR3 nucleotides: TGTGCCAGCAGCCCGACAGGGGGCACAGGAAACACCATATATTTT.

The V gene is TRBV7-2, the J gene TRBJ1-6, with a weak D call TRBD1 (5 bases). This CDR3 has 16 amino acids. In germline, CDR1 is SGHTA, CDR2 FQGNSA. V was trimmed by 5 bases and J by 7 bases, leaving 18 bases between them. CDR3 sequence reads: CASSQDGGAGNSPLHF. CDR3 bases: TGTGCCAGCAGCCAAGATGGAGGGGCAGGCAATTCACCCCTCCACTTT.

This clone was counted a single time. The CDR3 DNA sequence: TGTGCCACCAGCAGATTCAGAGGACTAGCGGCTTGGAATGAGCAGTTCTTC. Protein sequence: CATSRFRGLAAWNEQFF. The J gene is TRBJ2-1, the V gene TRBV15; 10 nucleotides match TRBD2. The V segment lost 2 bases and the J segment 7 bases; nucleotides outside the gene matches: 11. CDR1 LNHNV and CDR2 YYDKDF come from the germline V gene (reference sequence). This CDR3 spans 17 amino acids.

The DNA for the CDR3 is TGTGCCACCAGCAGAGATTTTAGGCAGGGAGTTTCGAGCACAGATACGCAGTATTTT. This gives the protein CATSRDFRQGVSSTDTQYF. The chain is built from TRBV15 and TRBJ2-3; either TRBD1 or TRBD2 may fit D (5 bases each). The CDR3 runs to 19 residues. CDR1 LNHNV and CDR2 YYDKDF come from the germline V gene (reference sequence). The germline V and J ends were trimmed by 0 bases and 0 bases, with 19 bases remaining between them.

The sample holds a few counts of this clone. The chain carries TRBV9 and TRBJ2-3, with D unresolved. The germline V and J ends were trimmed by 0 bases and 3 bases, with 14 bases remaining between them. CDR3 length equals 16 residues. CDR1 and CDR2 (germline): SGDLS, YYNGEE. CDR3 protein: CASSVGLMSGTDTQYF. CDR3 nucleotide sequence: TGTGCCAGCAGCGTAGGTCTGATGTCTGGGACAGATACGCAGTATTTT. The variable domain in full, with the rest retrieved from reference TRBV9 and TRBJ2-3, is DSGVTQTPKHLITATGQRVTLRCSPRSGDLSVYWYQQSLDQGLQFLIQYYNGEERAKGNILERFSAQQFPDLHSELNLSSLELGDSALYFCASSVGLMSGTDTQYFGPGTRLTVL.

V is TRBV4-3 and J is TRBJ2-1, with TRBD2 matching over 14 bases. The V segment lost 3 bases and the J segment 7 bases; nucleotides outside the gene matches: 2. Germline CDR1 and CDR2: LGHNA and YSLEER. The length of the CDR3 is 15 residues. The CDR3 loop reads CASSHGLAGGNEQFF. The CDR3 DNA reads TGCGCCAGCAGCCACGGACTAGCGGGAGGTAATGAGCAGTTCTTC.

V is TRBV18 and J is TRBJ2-1; possibly TRBD1 or TRBD2 for D (5 bases each). V lost 5 bases to trimming and J lost 0 bases, with 14 bases between them. CDR1 is KGHSH, CDR2 LQKENI, per germline. The CDR3 has 16 residues. The CDR3 DNA reads TGTGCCAGCTCAAATTGGGGGAGAAGCTCCTACAATGAGCAGTTCTTC. Translated: CASSNWGRSSYNEQFF. The variable domain in full, with the rest retrieved from reference TRBV18 and TRBJ2-1, is NAGVMQNPRHLVRRRGQEARLRCSPMKGHSHVYWYRQLPEEGLKFMVYLQKENIIDESGMPKERFSAEFPKEGPSILRIQQVVRGDSAAYFCASSNWGRSSYNEQFFGPGTRLTVL.

This clone showed up just a few times. Other DNA sequences in this specimen translate into the identical CDR3. The chain carries TRBV7-2 and TRBJ1-1, with unresolved D. The CDR3 runs to 12 residues. Per the germline V gene, CDR1 is SGHTA and CDR2 is FQGNSA. V lost 3 bases, J lost 1 base, and 3 bases lay in between. The CDR3 loop reads CASSFPNTEAFF. The CDR3 DNA sequence: TGTGCCAGCAGCTTTCCGAACACTGAAGCTTTCTTT.

In this sample, this clone turned up once. The chain joins TRBV14 to TRBJ2-3; no firm D call. The V gene lost 0 bases and the J gene lost 4 bases, with 5 bases spanning the gap. Germline V gene lookup returns CDR1 SGHDN and CDR2 FVKESK. This CDR3 region has 13 residues. CDR3 DNA sequence: TGTGCCAGCAGCCAAGATCTTGCAGATACGCAGTATTTT. Translating gives CASSQDLADTQYF.

The chain has TRBV7-2 and TRBJ2-2; D is unresolved. Germline-derived CDR1 and CDR2 are SGHTA and FQGNSA. V lost 5 bases and J lost 0, with 13 bases in between. The CDR3 consists of 16 residues. Here the CDR3 DNA reads TGTGCCAGCAGCCCACACCGGGTCCCGAACACCGGGGAGCTGTTTTTT. Translation: CASSPHRVPNTGELFF.

This clone was found a few times. This chain uses TRBV4-2 with TRBJ1-3; D not certain. Germline V CDR1 and CDR2: LGHNA, YNFKEQ. The CDR3 extends over 12 amino acids. Between the trimmed V and J ends, which lost 3 bases and 3 bases, there was a span of 3 bases. The CDR3 loop reads CASSQIGNTIYF. The CDR3 DNA reads TGTGCCAGCAGCCAGATTGGAAACACCATATATTTT.

The V gene is TRBV28, the J gene TRBJ1-2, with D possibly being TRBD1 (6 bases). Trimming took 3 bases from V and 8 from J, leaving 16 bases between them. This CDR3 is 14 amino acids long. CDR1 is MDHEN and CDR2 is SYDVKM in the germline V gene. Here the CDR3 reads CASSLSTGWSGYTF. Here the CDR3 DNA reads TGTGCCAGCAGTTTGTCAACAGGGTGGTCGGGCTACACCTTC.

This clone was detected only a few times. The chain carries TRBV30 and TRBJ2-1; 13 bases align to TRBD2. Looked up from germline, CDR1 is GTSNPN and CDR2 is SVGIG (reference sequence). The CDR3 loop spans 16 amino acids. Losses at the gene ends were 2 bases for V and 4 bases for J; bases not matched to a gene: 5. This chain's CDR3 is CAWSTSGRASYNEQFF. CDR3 DNA sequence: TGTGCCTGGAGTACTAGCGGGAGGGCTTCTTACAATGAGCAGTTCTTC.

The chain is built from TRBV6-6 and TRBJ2-3; 11 bases are shared with TRBD2. With 5 bases clipped from V and 6 bases from J, the junction kept 10 bases outside the gene matches. The CDR3 totals 16 residues. Germline V gene data show CDR1 as MNHNY and CDR2 as SVGAGI (reference sequence). The CDR3 spells CASSPHGTSGADTQYF. In DNA form, the CDR3 reads TGTGCCAGCAGTCCTCACGGGACTAGCGGCGCGGATACGCAGTATTTT.

CDR3 amino acids: CASRTGWRSNSGNTIYF. Written as DNA, the CDR3 is TGTGCCAGCAGGACAGGGTGGCGGTCAAACTCTGGAAACACCATATATTTT. The chain combines TRBV28 with TRBJ1-3; TRBD1 matches 7 bases. CDR1 and CDR2 (germline): MDHEN, SYDVKM. This CDR3 is 17 amino acids long. J was trimmed by 0 bases and V by 6 bases; bases with no gene match: 11.

The chain is built from TRBV5-1 and TRBJ2-1; tentatively, D is TRBD2 (6 bases). This CDR3 has 13 residues. The germline V gene encodes CDR1 SGHRS and CDR2 YFSETQ. V was pared by 4 bases and J by 4 bases, with 9 bases between. This CDR3 reads CASSRDLYNEQFF. CDR3 bases: TGCGCCAGCAGCCGGGACTTGTACAATGAGCAGTTCTTC.

J is TRBJ2-3 and V is TRBV2; perhaps TRBD1 as D (6 bases). This CDR3 is built from 13 residues. CDR1 and CDR2 from the germline V gene are SNHLY and FYNNEI. V was shortened by 5 bases and J by 6 bases, with 12 bases between the two germline ends. This CDR3 is CASSQRGGDTQYF. CDR3 bases: TGTGCCAGCAGTCAAAGAGGGGGTGATACGCAGTATTTT.

The chain uses TRBV30 and TRBJ2-1, with D tentatively TRBD2 (6 bases). The CDR3 sequence is 15 residues long. Germline V CDR1 and CDR2: GTSNPN, SVGIG (reference sequence). V gave up 8 bases and J gave up 0 bases, with 17 bases separating them. The CDR3 loop is CAGGLSLSSYNEQFF. The CDR3 DNA is TGTGCCGGGGGACTTTCGCTTAGCTCCTACAATGAGCAGTTCTTC.

The chain links TRBV19 to TRBJ1-1, with a weak D call TRBD1 (5 bases). Per the germline V gene, CDR1 is LNHDA and CDR2 is SQIVND (reference sequence). There are 15 residues in the CDR3. The V and J ends lost 5 bases and 1 base respectively, with 14 bases between them. The CDR3 sequence is CASSRDLLKNTEAFF. CDR3 nucleotides: TGTGCCAGTAGTCGGGACCTCCTAAAGAACACTGAAGCTTTCTTT.

The chain joins TRBV10-1 to TRBJ2-2, with a tentative D call TRBD1 (5 bases). This CDR3 has 13 amino acids. V lost 5 bases and J 6 bases, leaving 10 bases between the germline ends. Germline V gene lookup returns CDR1 WNHNN and CDR2 SYGVQD (reference sequence). The CDR3 DNA sequence: TGCGCCAGCAGTTCCCAGACAGCCGGGGAGCTGTTTTTT. As protein: CASSSQTAGELFF.

The CDR3, as DNA: TGTGCCAGCAGTTTACAAGCAAAAATCCTGACAGGGGCGTATAATGAGACTGAAGCTTTCTTT. Translating gives CASSLQAKILTGAYNETEAFF. V gene TRBV28 combines with J gene TRBJ1-1, with 8 bases identical to TRBD1. CDR1 and CDR2 from the germline V gene are MDHEN and SYDVKM. V shed 2 bases, J shed 5 bases, and the junction held 25 bases outside the gene matches. The CDR3 consists of 21 residues. Using reference TRBV28 and TRBJ1-1 for the parts outside the CDR3, the full variable domain is DVKVTQSSRYLVKRTGEKVFLECVQDMDHENMFWYRQDPGLGLRLIYFSYDVKMKEKGDIPEGYSVSREKKERFSLILESASTNQTSMYLCASSLQAKILTGAYNETEAFFGQGTRLTVV.

V and J are TRBV2 and TRBJ2-3; 10 positions match TRBD2. The CDR3 length is 20 residues. Per the germline V gene, CDR1 is SNHLY and CDR2 is FYNNEI. With 3 bases clipped from V and 1 base from J, the junction kept 16 bases outside the gene matches. CDR3 nucleotides: TGTGCCAGCAGTGACCCTCGGCTAGCGGGAGCCATATCTGGCACAGATACGCAGTATTTT. It yields the protein CASSDPRLAGAISGTDTQYF.